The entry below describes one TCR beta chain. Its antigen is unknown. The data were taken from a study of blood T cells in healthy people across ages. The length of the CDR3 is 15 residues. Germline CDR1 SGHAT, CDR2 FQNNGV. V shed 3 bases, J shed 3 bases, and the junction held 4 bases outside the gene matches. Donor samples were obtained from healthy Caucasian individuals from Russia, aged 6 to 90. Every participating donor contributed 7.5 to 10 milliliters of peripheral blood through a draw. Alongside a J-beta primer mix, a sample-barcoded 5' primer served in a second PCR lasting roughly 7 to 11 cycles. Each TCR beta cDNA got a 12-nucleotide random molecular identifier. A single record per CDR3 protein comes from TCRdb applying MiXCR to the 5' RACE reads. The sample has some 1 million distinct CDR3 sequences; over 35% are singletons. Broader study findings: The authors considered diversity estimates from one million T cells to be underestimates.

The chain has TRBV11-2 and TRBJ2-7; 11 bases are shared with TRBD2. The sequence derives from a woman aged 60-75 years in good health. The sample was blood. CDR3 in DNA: TGTGCCAGCAGCTTGGAAACTAGCGGGGGCTACGAGCAGTACTTC. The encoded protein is CASSLETSGGYEQYF.